This TCR beta chain is from a study of blood T cell repertoires in COVID-19. As for the study in general: Sample material is recorded as cDNA or gDNA derived from T cells, B-cell-depleted T cells, or PBMCs.

This CDR3 region has 14 residues. The V and J ends lost 1 base and 5 bases respectively, with 12 bases between them. Germline V gene lookup returns CDR1 SGHRS and CDR2 YFSETQ. Per the original methods: Reference gene primer amplification gave nucleated cell count estimates. Assay: immunoSEQ multiplex PCR; the TCRdb copy retains only in-frame clones and omits some. That table is the source of V, J and clone size, and D and trimming were worked out from the DNA. The table includes some 210,000 clones, roughly four fifths detected once. The chain is built from TRBV5-1 and TRBJ1-2; perhaps TRBD1 as D (5 bases). Material for sequencing was PBMCs or T cells enriched from blood (not recorded which). The receptor was derived from a man aged 35 to 55 who had recovered from COVID-19. Here the CDR3 DNA reads TGCGCCAGCAGCTTGACTTCAGGGTATTATGGCTACACCTTC. Translating gives CASSLTSGYYGYTF.